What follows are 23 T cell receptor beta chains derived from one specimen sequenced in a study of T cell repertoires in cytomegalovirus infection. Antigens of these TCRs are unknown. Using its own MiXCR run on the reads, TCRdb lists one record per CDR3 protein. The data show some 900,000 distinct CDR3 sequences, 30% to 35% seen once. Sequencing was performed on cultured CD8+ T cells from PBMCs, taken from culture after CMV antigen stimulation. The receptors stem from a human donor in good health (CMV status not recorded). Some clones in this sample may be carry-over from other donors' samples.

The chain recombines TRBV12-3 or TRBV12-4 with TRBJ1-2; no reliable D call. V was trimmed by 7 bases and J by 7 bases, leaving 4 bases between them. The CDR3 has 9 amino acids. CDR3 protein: CASTPGYTF. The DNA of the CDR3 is TGTGCCAGCACCCCTGGCTACACCTTC.

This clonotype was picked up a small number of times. In DNA form, the CDR3 reads TGTGCCACCAGCAGAGATCGGTTGGGCTGGGAGCAGTACGTC. Its translation: CATSRDRLGWEQYV. V usage is TRBV15 and J usage is TRBJ2-7; D is unresolved. CDR3 size: 14 residues. Germline assignment: CDR1 LNHNV and CDR2 YYDKDF (reference sequence). The V and J ends lost 0 bases and 7 bases respectively, with 13 bases between them.

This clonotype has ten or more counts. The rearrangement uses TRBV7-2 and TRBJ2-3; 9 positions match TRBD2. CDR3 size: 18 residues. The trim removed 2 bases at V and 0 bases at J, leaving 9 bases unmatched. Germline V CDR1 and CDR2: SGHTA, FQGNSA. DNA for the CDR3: TGTGCCAGCAGCTTATCCGTTCTAGCGGGGATTAGCACAGATACGCAGTATTTT. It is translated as CASSLSVLAGISTDTQYF.

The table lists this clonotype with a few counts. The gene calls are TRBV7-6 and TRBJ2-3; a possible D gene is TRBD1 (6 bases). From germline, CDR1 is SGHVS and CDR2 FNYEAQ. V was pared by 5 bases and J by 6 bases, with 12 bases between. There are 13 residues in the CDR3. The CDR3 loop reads CASSPEGEDTQYF. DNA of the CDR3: TGTGCCAGCAGCCCCGAGGGGGAGGATACGCAGTATTTT.

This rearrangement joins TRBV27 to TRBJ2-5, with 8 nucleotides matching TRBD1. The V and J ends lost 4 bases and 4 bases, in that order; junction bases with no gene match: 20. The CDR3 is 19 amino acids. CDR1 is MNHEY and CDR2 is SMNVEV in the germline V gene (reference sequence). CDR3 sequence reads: CASSSFYASRDRIGETQYF. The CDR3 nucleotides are TGTGCCAGCAGTTCCTTCTATGCCTCGCGGGACAGGATAGGAGAGACCCAGTACTTC.

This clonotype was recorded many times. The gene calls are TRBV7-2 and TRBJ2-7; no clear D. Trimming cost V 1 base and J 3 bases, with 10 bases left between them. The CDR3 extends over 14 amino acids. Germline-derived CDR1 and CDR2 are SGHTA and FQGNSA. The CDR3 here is CASSLERSSYEQYV. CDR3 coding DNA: TGTGCCAGCAGCTTAGAGAGGTCAAGCTACGAGCAGTACGTC.

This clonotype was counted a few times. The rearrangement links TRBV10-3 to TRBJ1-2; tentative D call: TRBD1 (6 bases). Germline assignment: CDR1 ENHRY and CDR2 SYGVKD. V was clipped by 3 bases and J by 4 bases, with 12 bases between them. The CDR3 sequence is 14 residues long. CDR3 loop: CAISDRGLGYGYTF. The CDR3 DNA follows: TGTGCCATCAGTGACAGGGGTCTCGGCTATGGCTACACCTTC.

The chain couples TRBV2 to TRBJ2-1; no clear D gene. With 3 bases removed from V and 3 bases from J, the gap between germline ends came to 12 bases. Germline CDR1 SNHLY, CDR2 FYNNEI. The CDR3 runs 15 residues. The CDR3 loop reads CASSDGQALYNEQFF. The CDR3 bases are TGTGCCAGCAGTGATGGTCAGGCGCTCTACAATGAGCAGTTCTTC.

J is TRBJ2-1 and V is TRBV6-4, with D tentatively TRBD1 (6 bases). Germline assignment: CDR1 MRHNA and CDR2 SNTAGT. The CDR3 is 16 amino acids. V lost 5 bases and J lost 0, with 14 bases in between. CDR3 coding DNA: TGTGCCAGCAGTCTTTACAGGGATTCCTCCTACAATGAGCAGTTCTTC. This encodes CASSLYRDSSYNEQFF.

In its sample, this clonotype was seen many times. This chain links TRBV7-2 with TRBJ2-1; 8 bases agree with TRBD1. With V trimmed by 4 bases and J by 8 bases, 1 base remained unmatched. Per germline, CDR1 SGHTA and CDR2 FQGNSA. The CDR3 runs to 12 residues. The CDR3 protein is CASSWTGYEQFF. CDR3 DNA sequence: TGTGCCAGCAGCTGGACAGGGTATGAGCAGTTCTTC.

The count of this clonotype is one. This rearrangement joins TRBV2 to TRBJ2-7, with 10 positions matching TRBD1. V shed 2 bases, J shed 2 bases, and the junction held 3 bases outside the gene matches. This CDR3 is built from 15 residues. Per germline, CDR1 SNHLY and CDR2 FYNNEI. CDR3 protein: CASSEFGTGAYEQYF. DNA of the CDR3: TGTGCCAGCAGTGAATTTGGGACAGGGGCCTACGAGCAGTACTTC.

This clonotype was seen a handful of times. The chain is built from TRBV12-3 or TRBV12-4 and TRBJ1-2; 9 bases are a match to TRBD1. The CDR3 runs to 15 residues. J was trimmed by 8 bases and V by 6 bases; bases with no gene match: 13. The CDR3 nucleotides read TGTGCCAGCAGAATATCCGGGGACAGGGAGGCGGGCTACACCTTC. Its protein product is CASRISGDREAGYTF.

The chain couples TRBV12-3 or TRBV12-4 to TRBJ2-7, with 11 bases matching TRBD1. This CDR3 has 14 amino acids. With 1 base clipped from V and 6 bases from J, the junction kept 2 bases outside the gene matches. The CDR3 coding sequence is TGTGCCAGCAGTTTAGGGACAGGGGGCTTCGAGCAGTACTTC. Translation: CASSLGTGGFEQYF.

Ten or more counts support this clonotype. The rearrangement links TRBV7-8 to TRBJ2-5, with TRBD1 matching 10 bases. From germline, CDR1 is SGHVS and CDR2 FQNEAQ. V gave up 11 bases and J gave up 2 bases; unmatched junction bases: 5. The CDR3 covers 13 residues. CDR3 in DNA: TGTGCCGGAGAGGACAGGGGGCAAGAGACCCAGTACTTC. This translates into CAGEDRGQETQYF.

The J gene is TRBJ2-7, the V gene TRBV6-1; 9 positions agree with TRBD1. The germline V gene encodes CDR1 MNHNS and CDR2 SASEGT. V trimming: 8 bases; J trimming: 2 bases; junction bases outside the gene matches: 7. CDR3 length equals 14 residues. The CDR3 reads CASAYRDRAYEQYF. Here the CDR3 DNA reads TGTGCCAGCGCGTACCGGGACAGGGCCTACGAGCAGTACTTC.

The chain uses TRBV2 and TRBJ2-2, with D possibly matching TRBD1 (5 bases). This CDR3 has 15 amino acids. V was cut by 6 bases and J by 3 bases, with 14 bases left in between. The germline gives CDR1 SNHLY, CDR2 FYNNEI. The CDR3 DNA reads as TGTGCCAGCAGGGAACTCAGGGTTGACACCGGGGAGCTGTTTTTT. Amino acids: CASRELRVDTGELFF. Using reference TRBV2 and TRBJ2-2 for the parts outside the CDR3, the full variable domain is EPEVTQTPSHQVTQMGQEVILRCVPISNHLYFYWYRQILGQKVEFLVSFYNNEISEKSEIFDDQFSVERPDGSNFTLKIRSTKLEDSAMYFCASRELRVDTGELFFGEGSRLTVL.

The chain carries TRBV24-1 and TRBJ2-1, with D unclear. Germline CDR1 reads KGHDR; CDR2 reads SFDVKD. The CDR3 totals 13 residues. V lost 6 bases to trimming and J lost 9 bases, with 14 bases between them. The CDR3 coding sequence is TGTGCCACCAGTCACCTGGGCAGAAGTGAGCAGTTCTTC. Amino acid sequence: CATSHLGRSEQFF.

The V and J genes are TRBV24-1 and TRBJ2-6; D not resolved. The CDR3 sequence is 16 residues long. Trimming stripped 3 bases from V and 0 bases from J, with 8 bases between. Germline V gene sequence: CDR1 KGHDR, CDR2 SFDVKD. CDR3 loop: CATSDTTISGANVLTF. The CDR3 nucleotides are TGTGCCACCAGTGATACGACCATCTCTGGGGCCAACGTCCTGACTTTC.

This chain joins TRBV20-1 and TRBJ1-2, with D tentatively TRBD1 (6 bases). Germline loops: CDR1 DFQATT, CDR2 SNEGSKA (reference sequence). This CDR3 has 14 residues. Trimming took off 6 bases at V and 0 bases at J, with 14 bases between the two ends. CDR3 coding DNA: TGCAGTGCCCAGCCAGGGGACTCTAACTATGGCTACACCTTC. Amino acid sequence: CSAQPGDSNYGYTF.

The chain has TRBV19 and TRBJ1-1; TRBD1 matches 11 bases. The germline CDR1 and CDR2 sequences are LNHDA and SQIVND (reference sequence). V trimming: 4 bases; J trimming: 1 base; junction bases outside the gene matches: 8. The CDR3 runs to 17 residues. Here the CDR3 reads CASSRYRTGGPNTEAFF. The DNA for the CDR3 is TGTGCCAGTAGTAGATACCGGACAGGGGGCCCGAACACTGAAGCTTTCTTT.

The CDR3 loop is CAVHLVGQNEKLFF. CDR3 coding DNA: TGTGCCGTACACCTAGTCGGGCAGAACGAAAAACTGTTTTTT. The chain couples TRBV7-8 to TRBJ1-4, with D uncertain. CDR1 is SGHVS, CDR2 FQNEAQ, per germline. The V gene lost 11 bases and the J gene lost 8 bases, with 21 bases spanning the gap. The CDR3 runs to 14 residues.

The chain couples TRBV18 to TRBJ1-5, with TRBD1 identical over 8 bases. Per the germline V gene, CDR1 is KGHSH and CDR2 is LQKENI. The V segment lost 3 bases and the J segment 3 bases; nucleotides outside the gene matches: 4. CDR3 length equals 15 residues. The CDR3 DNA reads TGTGCCAGCTCACCCAGGGGGCTTGACAATCAGCCCCAGCATTTT. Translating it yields CASSPRGLDNQPQHF.

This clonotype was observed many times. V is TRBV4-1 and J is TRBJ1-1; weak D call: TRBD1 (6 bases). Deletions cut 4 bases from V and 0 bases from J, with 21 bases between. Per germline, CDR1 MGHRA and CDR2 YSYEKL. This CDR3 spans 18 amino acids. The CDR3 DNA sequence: TGCGCCAGCAGCCTCGCAGGGGCCGATCCTTTTATGAACACTGAAGCTTTCTTT. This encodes CASSLAGADPFMNTEAFF.